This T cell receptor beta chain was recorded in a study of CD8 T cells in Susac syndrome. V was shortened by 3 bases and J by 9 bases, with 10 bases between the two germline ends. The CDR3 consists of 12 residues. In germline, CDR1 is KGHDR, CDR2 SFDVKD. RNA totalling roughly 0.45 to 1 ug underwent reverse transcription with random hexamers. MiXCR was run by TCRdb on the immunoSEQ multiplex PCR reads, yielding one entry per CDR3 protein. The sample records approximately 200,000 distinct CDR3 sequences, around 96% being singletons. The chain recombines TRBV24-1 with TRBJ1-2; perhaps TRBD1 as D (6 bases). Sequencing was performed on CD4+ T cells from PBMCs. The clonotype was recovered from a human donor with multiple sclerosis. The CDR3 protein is CATSDLRGCYTF. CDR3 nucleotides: TGTGCCACCAGTGATCTCAGGGGATGCTACACCTTC.